This T cell receptor (beta chain) was sequenced for a study of identical twins. V lost 0 bases to trimming and J lost 6 bases; unmatched junction nucleotides: 5. This CDR3 has 14 amino acids. The germline V gene encodes CDR1 DFQATT and CDR2 SNEGSKA (reference sequence). One entry per CDR3 protein results from TCRdb running MiXCR on the 5' RACE reads. The sample carries over 200,000 distinct CDR3 sequences, 5% to 7% recorded once. Another study also made use of these data, one on T cells expressing NK-cell markers.

This TCR was recovered from a woman aged 18-35 years in good health. The source material was CD8+ T cells sorted from blood. The rearrangement joins TRBV20-1 to TRBJ2-1; TRBD1 matches 7 bases. The CDR3, as DNA: TGCAGTGCTAGAGAGCGGACAGGAGCCAATGAGCAGTTCTTC. Its translation: CSARERTGANEQFF.